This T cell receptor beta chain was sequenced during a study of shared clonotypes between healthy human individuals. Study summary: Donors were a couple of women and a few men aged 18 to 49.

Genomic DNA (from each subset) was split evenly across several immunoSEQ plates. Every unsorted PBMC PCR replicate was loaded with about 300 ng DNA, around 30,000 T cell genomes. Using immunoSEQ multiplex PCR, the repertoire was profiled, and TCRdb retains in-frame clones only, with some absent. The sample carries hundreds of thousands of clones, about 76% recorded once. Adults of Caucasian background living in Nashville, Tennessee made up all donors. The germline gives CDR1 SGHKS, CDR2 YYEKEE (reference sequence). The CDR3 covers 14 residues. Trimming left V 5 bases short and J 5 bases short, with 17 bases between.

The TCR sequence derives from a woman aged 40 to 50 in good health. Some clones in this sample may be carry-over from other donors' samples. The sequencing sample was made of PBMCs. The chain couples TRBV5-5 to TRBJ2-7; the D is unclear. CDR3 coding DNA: TGTGCCAGCAGAGAAGGATGGTCAGCCGACGAGCAGTACTTC. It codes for CASREGWSADEQYF.